The 10 T cell receptor beta chains given below trace back to one sample, sequenced in a study of beta chain features in type 1 diabetes. The study, taken as a whole, reports: Type 1 diabetes patients had TCRB CDR3s that were shorter (moderately but significantly so) in all four CD4+ subsets.

No antigen is known for these receptors. The isolated RNA, all of it, was reverse transcribed, so expressed TCRB transcripts were what got sequenced. TCRdb's copy holds only in-frame clones and misses some; the assay was immunoSEQ multiplex PCR. Of 310,000 or so clones in the sample, approximately 10% are singletons; the top ten hold less than 1.2%. Sequencing was done on a sample of central memory CD4+ T cells from blood. The receptors stem from a man aged 30 to 45 with type 1 diabetes.

The rearrangement uses TRBV4-1 and TRBJ2-7; 12 nucleotides agree with TRBD2. The V and J ends lost 0 bases and 2 bases, in that order; junction bases with no gene match: 8. The CDR3 is 18 residues long. The germline CDR1 and CDR2 sequences are MGHRA and YSYEKL. For the CDR3, the DNA is TGCGCCAGCAGCCAAGACACGGGACTAGCGGGTGTAACCTACGAGCAGTACTTC. It codes for CASSQDTGLAGVTYEQYF.

This clone has only a few counts. The chain couples TRBV5-1 to TRBJ2-1; 12 bases line up with TRBD2. The CDR3 runs to 17 residues. V shed 4 bases, J shed 6 bases, and the junction held 11 bases outside the gene matches. Germline lookup yields CDR1 SGHRS and CDR2 YFSETQ. CDR3 sequence reads: CASSAASGGAGFNEQFF. CDR3 sequence (DNA): TGCGCCAGCAGCGCTGCTAGCGGGGGGGCCGGCTTCAATGAGCAGTTCTTC.

The CDR3 is CASSLEVPGYNEQFF. For the CDR3, the DNA is TGCGCCAGCAGCTTGGAGGTCCCCGGCTACAATGAGCAGTTCTTC. This chain joins TRBV5-1 and TRBJ2-1; D gene uncertain. The V end was cut by 0 bases, the J end by 3 bases, with 10 bases between. CDR3 length: 15 amino acids. CDR1 SGHRS and CDR2 YFSETQ come from the germline V gene.

In this sample, this clone turned up a few times. The rearrangement uses TRBV5-1 and TRBJ1-6; D is possibly TRBD1 (5 bases). Germline V gene data show CDR1 as SGHRS and CDR2 as YFSETQ. The CDR3 runs to 17 residues. V was clipped by 0 bases and J by 7 bases, with 17 bases between them. This CDR3 reads CASSLVWGLFPNSPLHF. CDR3 DNA: TGCGCCAGCAGCTTGGTTTGGGGGTTATTTCCGAATTCACCCCTCCACTTT.

There are a few counts of this clone. The chain has TRBV6-5 and TRBJ1-2; weak D call: TRBD1 (6 bases). Germline loops: CDR1 MNHEY, CDR2 SVGAGI. The V end was cut by 0 bases, the J end by 7 bases, with 15 bases between. The CDR3 length is 15 residues. CDR3 coding DNA: TGTGCCAGCAGTTACTCGAACCAGGGGACGTCTGGCTACACCTTC. This translates into CASSYSNQGTSGYTF.

A word on this clone: Other DNA variants within this sample encode the same CDR3. The chain links TRBV18 to TRBJ1-2, with 7 bases lining up with TRBD1. The germline V gene encodes CDR1 KGHSH and CDR2 LQKENI. Trimming cost V 3 bases and J 0 bases; bases outside gene matches: 7. The CDR3 has 16 amino acids. The CDR3 protein is CASSPSRGQTNYGYTF. For the CDR3, the DNA is TGTGCCAGCTCACCCTCCAGGGGACAGACTAACTATGGCTACACCTTC.

The table lists this clone with a few counts. The gene calls are TRBV30 and TRBJ1-4; D is unresolved. Germline CDR1 is GTSNPN and CDR2 is SVGIG (reference sequence). CDR3 length equals 13 residues. V was shortened by 3 bases and J by 5 bases, with 10 bases between the two germline ends. The CDR3 DNA is TGTGCCTGGAGGGGCCTCTCAAATGAAAAACTGTTTTTT. It yields the protein CAWRGLSNEKLFF. Full variable domain (missing parts from reference TRBV30 and TRBJ1-4): SQTIHQWPATLVQPVGSPLSLECTVEGTSNPNLYWYRQAAGRGLQLLFYSVGIGQISSEVPQNLSASRPQDRQFILSSKKLLLSDSGFYLCAWRGLSNEKLFFGSGTQLSVL.

Only a few counts were recorded for this clone. The chain carries TRBV2 and TRBJ2-1; the match to TRBD2 covers 14 bases. J lost 12 bases, V lost 8 bases, and 12 bases had no gene match. This CDR3 is 15 amino acids long. Germline V gene sequence: CDR1 SNHLY, CDR2 FYNNEI. The CDR3 region is CASPTGTSGGPRQFF. For the CDR3, the DNA is TGTGCCAGCCCCACCGGGACTAGCGGGGGCCCGAGGCAGTTCTTC. The whole variable domain, filled in from reference TRBV2 and TRBJ2-1, reads EPEVTQTPSHQVTQMGQEVILRCVPISNHLYFYWYRQILGQKVEFLVSFYNNEISEKSEIFDDQFSVERPDGSNFTLKIRSTKLEDSAMYFCASPTGTSGGPRQFFGPGTRLTVL.

This clone was detected many times. The same CDR3 arises from other DNA sequences in this sample as well. The chain uses TRBV18 and TRBJ1-1; D is undetermined. This CDR3 has 13 residues. V lost 2 bases and J 0 bases, leaving 4 bases between the germline ends. CDR1 and CDR2 (germline): KGHSH, LQKENI. The chain's CDR3 is CASSPGLNTEAFF. The CDR3 DNA reads TGTGCCAGCTCACCAGGGCTGAACACTGAAGCTTTCTTT.

This clone was recorded a few times. The V gene is TRBV10-3, the J gene TRBJ1-5; no clear D gene. V lost 6 bases to trimming and J lost 5 bases, with 14 bases between them. Germline V gene sequence: CDR1 ENHRY, CDR2 SYGVKD. The CDR3 runs to 14 residues. The CDR3, as DNA: TGTGCCATCAGCGCCCAACCCCAAGATCAGCCCCAGCATTTT. Amino acids: CAISAQPQDQPQHF.